Presented here are 16 T cell receptor beta chains from one specimen sequenced in a study of blood T cell repertoires in COVID-19. Repertoires were generated with immunoSEQ multiplex PCR, while TCRdb's copy carries only in-frame clones and drops some. Of hundreds of thousands of clones detected, 80% to 85% appear once; the ten largest clones hold under 15%. The specimen sequenced was peripheral blood. The receptor set was obtained from a woman between 55 and 75 years old with active or convalescent COVID-19.

This chain connects TRBV18 to TRBJ2-1; D is uncertain. The CDR3 extends over 11 amino acids. V gave up 6 bases and J gave up 3 bases, with 3 bases separating them. Germline values: CDR1 KGHSH, CDR2 LQKENI. The CDR3 loop is CASSSYNEQFF. Written as DNA, the CDR3 is TGTGCCAGCTCCAGCTACAATGAGCAGTTCTTC.

The chain employs TRBV9 and TRBJ2-1; 8 bases align to TRBD1. Germline values: CDR1 SGDLS, CDR2 YYNGEE. The V and J ends lost 0 bases and 12 bases, in that order; junction bases with no gene match: 8. The CDR3 contains 14 residues. CDR3 loop: CASSVALEDRGQFF. CDR3 bases: TGTGCCAGCAGCGTAGCCTTGGAAGACAGGGGGCAGTTCTTC.

The rearrangement links TRBV19 to TRBJ1-5, with D maybe TRBD1 (5 bases). The germline V and J ends were trimmed by 10 bases and 6 bases, with 19 bases remaining between them. The CDR3 length is 14 residues. Germline V gives CDR1 LNHDA, CDR2 SQIVND (reference sequence). CDR3 loop: CATAAAPGGQPQHF. CDR3 sequence (DNA): TGTGCCACCGCCGCGGCCCCGGGGGGTCAGCCCCAGCATTTT.

This clone was recorded once. This CDR3 is CASSLDWTGGYEQYF. Written as DNA, the CDR3 is TGTGCCAGCAGCTTAGATTGGACAGGGGGCTACGAGCAGTACTTC. V gene TRBV11-2 combines with J gene TRBJ2-7; 10 nucleotides match TRBD1. The V segment lost 0 bases and the J segment 3 bases; nucleotides outside the gene matches: 2. The CDR3 spans 15 residues. Per germline, CDR1 SGHAT and CDR2 FQNNGV.

The V gene is TRBV12-3 or TRBV12-4, the J gene TRBJ2-2; D not resolved. Trimming shortened V by 6 bases and J by 4 bases, and 9 bases separated the two germline ends. The CDR3 has 13 amino acids. CDR3 protein: CASSSTSTGELFF. Here the CDR3 DNA reads TGTGCCAGCAGCTCGACATCCACCGGGGAGCTGTTTTTT.

The chain employs TRBV11-2 and TRBJ1-4; no definite D call. V lost 1 base, J lost 0 bases, and 15 bases lay in between. From germline, CDR1 is SGHAT and CDR2 FQNNGV. There are 18 residues in the CDR3. CDR3: CASSLVRGSHATNEKLFF. Written as DNA, the CDR3 is TGTGCCAGCAGCTTAGTTCGGGGTTCACATGCAACTAATGAAAAACTGTTTTTT.

The chain uses TRBV9 and TRBJ2-1; 12 bases map to TRBD2. After removal of 0 bases from V and 4 bases from J, the junction contained 8 bases not matched to a gene. In germline, CDR1 is SGDLS, CDR2 YYNGEE. The CDR3 covers 18 residues. The CDR3 sequence: CASSVGLAGAPIYNEQFF. CDR3 coding DNA: TGTGCCAGCAGCGTAGGACTAGCGGGGGCACCGATTTACAATGAGCAGTTCTTC.

Worth noting for this clone: One end of the junction is discordant with germline, which a read error may explain. The chain recombines TRBV7-8 with TRBJ1-3; D uncertain. Germline assignment: CDR1 SGHVS and CDR2 FQNEAQ. The CDR3 is made up of 12 amino acids. The CDR3 spells CARSLALNTIYF. The CDR3 DNA sequence: TGTGCCAGAAGCTTAGCCCTAAACACCATATATTTT.

The sample holds one count of this clone. The chain uses TRBV4-1 and TRBJ2-7; maybe TRBD1 (5 bases). The CDR3 is 15 amino acids. The ends were cut back, 1 base at V and 5 bases at J, with 15 bases in the middle. The germline CDR1 and CDR2 sequences are MGHRA and YSYEKL. As DNA, the CDR3 is TGCGCCAGCAGCCAAGGAACAGGAGCACTGGACGAGCAGTACTTC. This translates into CASSQGTGALDEQYF.

The chain carries TRBV6-5 and TRBJ1-2; the match to TRBD1 covers 7 bases. With V trimmed by 0 bases and J by 6 bases, 7 bases remained unmatched. CDR1 is MNHEY and CDR2 is SVGAGI in the germline V gene. The CDR3 is 15 amino acids. CDR3 in DNA: TGTGCCAGCAGTTACTCGATAGGGGGCGGGCATGGCTACACCTTC. Translation: CASSYSIGGGHGYTF.

The chain joins TRBV5-1 to TRBJ1-1; D gene uncertain. V gave up 0 bases and J gave up 2 bases, with 11 bases separating them. Germline CDR1 is SGHRS and CDR2 is YFSETQ. The CDR3 has 15 residues. CDR3 protein: CASSLVVGGNTEAFF. The DNA of the CDR3 is TGCGCCAGCAGCTTGGTAGTAGGAGGTAACACTGAAGCTTTCTTT.

The chain recombines TRBV29-1 with TRBJ1-5; TRBD1 aligns across 8 bases. Germline CDR1 reads SQVTM; CDR2 reads ANQGSEA. V trimming: 5 bases; J trimming: 1 base; junction bases outside the gene matches: 1. The CDR3 totals 13 residues. CDR3 nucleotide sequence: TGCAGCGTTAGGACAGGGAGCAATCAGCCCCAGCATTTT. Translation gives CSVRTGSNQPQHF.

This chain uses TRBV5-1 with TRBJ2-7, with a tentative D call TRBD2 (6 bases). Germline values: CDR1 SGHRS, CDR2 YFSETQ. The CDR3 has 15 residues. V was trimmed by 4 bases and J by 0 bases, leaving 14 bases between them. CDR3 loop: CASSRTTQSSYEQYF. CDR3 nucleotides: TGCGCCAGCAGCCGGACTACCCAGAGCTCCTACGAGCAGTACTTC.

The chain links TRBV7-9 to TRBJ1-1; D is unresolved. The CDR3 has 12 residues. V lost 7 bases and J lost 11, with 17 bases in between. Germline loops: CDR1 SEHNR, CDR2 FQNEAQ (reference sequence). CDR3 protein: CASNPNPGEAFF. The CDR3 DNA follows: TGTGCCAGCAACCCGAACCCGGGTGAGGCTTTCTTT.

This chain links TRBV7-9 with TRBJ2-1; D is perhaps TRBD1 (6 bases). The V end lost 4 bases, the J end lost 0 bases, and 13 bases lay between the germline ends. Germline CDR1 SEHNR, CDR2 FQNEAQ (reference sequence). The length of the CDR3 is 16 residues. The CDR3 loop reads CASSSDRLGSYNEQFF. In DNA form, the CDR3 reads TGTGCCAGCAGCTCCGACAGGTTGGGCTCCTACAATGAGCAGTTCTTC.

V is TRBV29-1 and J is TRBJ2-7; possibly TRBD2 for D (6 bases). In germline, CDR1 is SQVTM, CDR2 ANQGSEA. V was pared by 4 bases and J by 6 bases, with 13 bases between. The CDR3 has 12 amino acids. CDR3 loop: CSVGAGPTEQYF. CDR3 nucleotide sequence: TGCAGCGTTGGAGCGGGTCCTACCGAGCAGTACTTC.